A selection of T cell receptor beta chains follows, all from one sample in a study of blood T cell repertoires in COVID-19. Sequenced by immunoSEQ multiplex PCR; TCRdb stores in-frame clones only, minus some. This repertoire shows a few hundred thousand clones, about 87% found once; its top ten account for approximately 1.6%. Sequencing was carried out using peripheral blood. All receptors come from a woman in her thirties with COVID-19, enrolled during active disease. Both conserved end residues are part of each CDR3. Fields, in order: D gene, V gene, J gene, clone size, CDR3 DNA, CDR3 protein. The D gene is left open where the match is weak. Clone size appears in some rows only: once, few, many, or a class for an expanded clone.

.,TRBV12-3/TRBV12-4,TRBJ1-2,.,TGTGCCAGCAGACCCCCAGTTAACTATGGCTACACCTTC,CASRPPVNYGYTF
.,TRBV10-1,TRBJ1-2,.,TGCGCCAGGGGCTATATCAGGGGAAGTATCTATGGCTACACCTTC,CARGYIRGSIYGYTF
TRBD2,TRBV7-2,TRBJ2-5,.,TGTGCCAGCAGCTTAATACGACTAGCGGGGGTCGAGACCCAGTACTTC,CASSLIRLAGVETQYF
TRBD1,TRBV6-6,TRBJ1-5,.,TGTGCCAGCAGTTACTTACAGGGGGGCCATCAGCCCCAGCATTTT,CASSYLQGGHQPQHF
.,TRBV6-5,TRBJ1-2,.,TGTGCCAGCAGTTACAGGACAGCCCAAAGTGGCTACACCTTC,CASSYRTAQSGYTF
.,TRBV11-1,TRBJ1-2,.,TGTGCCAGCAGCTTCTCTAACTATGGCTACACCTTC,CASSFSNYGYTF
.,TRBV19,TRBJ1-1,.,TGTGCCACCTCTGAGCATTCTCGCATGAACACTGAAGCTTTCTTT,CATSEHSRMNTEAFF
TRBD2,TRBV18,TRBJ2-3,.,TGTGCCAGCTCACCCAGGACTAGCGGGGGGCCTACACTCACAGATACGCAGTATTTT,CASSPRTSGGPTLTDTQYF
TRBD2,TRBV11-2,TRBJ2-2,.,TGTGCCAGCAGCTCTACTAGCGGGGGGGCTCCCGGGGAGCTGTTTTTT,CASSSTSGGAPGELFF
.,TRBV5-1,TRBJ1-3,.,TGCGCCAGCAGCTTGGGATCGGGGGTGCGCGGAAACACCATATATTTT,CASSLGSGVRGNTIYF
TRBD2,TRBV6-5,TRBJ2-3,.,TGTGCCAGCAGAGGACTAGCTGCAGATACGCAGTATTTT,CASRGLAADTQYF
TRBD1,TRBV7-6,TRBJ2-6,.,TGTGCCAGCAGCATGGACAGGGGGCCGGGGGCCAACGTCCTGACTTTC,CASSMDRGPGANVLTF
.,TRBV6-5,TRBJ1-1,.,TGTGCCAGCAGTCCAGGACAGTTGAACACTGAAGCTTTCTTT,CASSPGQLNTEAFF
.,TRBV27,TRBJ1-2,.,TGTGCCAGCAGTTTACAGGCAAACAGGGCTCGCAAGGGCTACACCTTC,CASSLQANRARKGYTF
.,TRBV13,TRBJ2-3,.,TGTGCCAGCAGCCCTAGAAAGGTTGCGAGCACAGATACGCAGTATTTT,CASSPRKVASTDTQYF
TRBD1,TRBV4-1,TRBJ1-5,.,TGCGCCAGCAGCAACCCCGGGACAGGGGCTAATCAGCCCCAGCATTTT,CASSNPGTGANQPQHF
.,TRBV3-1/TRBV3-2,TRBJ1-1,.,TGTGCCAGCAGCCAAGAGAGGTCGGCCGCTGAAGCTTTCTTT,CASSQERSAAEAFF
.,TRBV6-1,TRBJ1-5,.,TGTGCCAGCAGTGATTATCCGGGCAATCAGCCCCAGCATTTT,CASSDYPGNQPQHF
.,TRBV7-8,TRBJ2-7,.,TGTGCCAGCAGCCCAGGAACAGGGACCCTAGATGAGCAGTACTTC,CASSPGTGTLDEQYF
.,TRBV5-1,TRBJ2-2,.,TGCGCCAGCACTGGGTCGGGGGCGAACACCGGGGAGCTGTTTTTT,CASTGSGANTGELFF
.,TRBV19,TRBJ1-6,.,TGTGCCAGTAGTATCAATTGGGGCCATAATTCACCCCTCCACTTT,CASSINWGHNSPLHF
.,TRBV18,TRBJ1-1,.,TGTGCCAGCTCACCACCGAAGGGGACTCTGGGCACTGAAGCTTTCTTT,CASSPPKGTLGTEAFF
TRBD1,TRBV5-1,TRBJ1-2,.,TGCGCCAGCAGCTTGGCCACAGGGGGGATCTATGGCTACACCTTC,CASSLATGGIYGYTF
.,TRBV20-1,TRBJ2-5,.,TGCAGTGCTAGAGACCCGGGGACCCAGTACTTC,CSARDPGTQYF
.,TRBV9,TRBJ2-2,many,TGTGCCAGCAGCGTTCGGGTTACCGGGGAGCTGTTTTTT,CASSVRVTGELFF
.,TRBV7-2,TRBJ1-1,.,TGTGCCAGCAGCGTCGGGGGAACTGAAGCTTTCTTT,CASSVGGTEAFF
.,TRBV27,TRBJ1-5,.,TGTGCCAGCAGTTTTCTAAGGGCCCTGCGGGGAAATCAGCCCCAGCATTTT,CASSFLRALRGNQPQHF
.,TRBV7-9,TRBJ1-2,.,TGTGCCAGCAGCTTGGCGGGAGCGTATGGCTACACCTTC,CASSLAGAYGYTF
TRBD1,TRBV3-1/TRBV3-2,TRBJ1-2,.,TGTGCCAGCAGCCTAAACAGGGGATACGGGGATGGCTACACCTTC,CASSLNRGYGDGYTF
.,TRBV7-9,TRBJ1-2,.,TGTGCCACCCGACAGGACCCAGCGGTCGATGGCTACACCTTC,CATRQDPAVDGYTF
.,TRBV18,TRBJ2-1,.,TGTGCCAGCTCACCACTGACAGGAGAAAATGAGCAGTTCTTC,CASSPLTGENEQFF
.,TRBV19,TRBJ2-1,.,TGTGCCAGTACCCCGCGGGTTCCCGCCTACAATGAGCAGTTCTTC,CASTPRVPAYNEQFF
.,TRBV4-1,TRBJ1-2,few,TGCGCCAGCAGCCCCAGGCAGGGAAGTGGCTACACCTTC,CASSPRQGSGYTF
.,TRBV7-9,TRBJ1-2,.,TGTGCCAGCAGCTCCGAGGCAGGGGCCGCCTATGGCTACACCTTC,CASSSEAGAAYGYTF
TRBD1,TRBV3-1/TRBV3-2,TRBJ1-1,.,TGTGCCAGCAGCGAGCCCGGACAGGTTGTCTCTGAAGCTTTCTTT,CASSEPGQVVSEAFF
.,TRBV6-6,TRBJ1-2,.,TGTGCCAGCAGTCCTGCGGGGGGGGTTAACTATGGCTACACCTTC,CASSPAGGVNYGYTF
.,TRBV4-2,TRBJ2-2,.,TGTGCCAGCAGCCCCGGACAGTCGAACACCGGGGAGCTGTTTTTT,CASSPGQSNTGELFF
.,TRBV28,TRBJ1-5,.,TGTGCCAGCAGTTTCCGTAGCAATCAGCCCCAGCATTTT,CASSFRSNQPQHF
.,TRBV6-5,TRBJ1-2,.,TGTGCCAGCTACAGCAACTATGGCTACACCTTC,CASYSNYGYTF
.,TRBV30,TRBJ1-2,.,TGTGCCTGGAGTGTTGGGACATCGAGGGTCGACACCTTC,CAWSVGTSRVDTF
TRBD2,TRBV30,TRBJ2-3,.,TGTGCCTGGAGTGGCCCTAGCGGGGGGGATACAGATACGCAGTATTTT,CAWSGPSGGDTDTQYF
.,TRBV5-1,TRBJ2-5,.,TGCGCCAGCAGCTTGAGACAGGAAGAGACCCAGTACTTC,CASSLRQEETQYF
.,TRBV6-5,TRBJ1-2,.,TGTGCCAGCAGTTACTCGTCGGTTCTTGGTGGCTACACCTTC,CASSYSSVLGGYTF
.,TRBV28,TRBJ1-6,.,TGTGCCAGCAGTGAAGGGAGCTCCTATAATTCACCCCTCCACTTT,CASSEGSSYNSPLHF
.,TRBV6-2/TRBV6-3,TRBJ2-7,.,TGTGCCAGCAGTTACGGACTGGCCTACGAGCAGTACTTC,CASSYGLAYEQYF
TRBD1,TRBV12-5,TRBJ1-1,.,TGTGCTAGTGGTTTGGTAGCCCGGGACAGGGGGCGAGAAGAAAACACTGAAGCTTTCTTT,CASGLVARDRGREENTEAFF
.,TRBV13,TRBJ1-5,.,TGTGCCAGCAGCTTAGGCCGGGGAGGGAATCAGCCCCAGCATTTT,CASSLGRGGNQPQHF
.,TRBV5-1,TRBJ1-1,.,TGCGCCAGCAGCTTCAGTGACACTGAAGCTTTCTTT,CASSFSDTEAFF